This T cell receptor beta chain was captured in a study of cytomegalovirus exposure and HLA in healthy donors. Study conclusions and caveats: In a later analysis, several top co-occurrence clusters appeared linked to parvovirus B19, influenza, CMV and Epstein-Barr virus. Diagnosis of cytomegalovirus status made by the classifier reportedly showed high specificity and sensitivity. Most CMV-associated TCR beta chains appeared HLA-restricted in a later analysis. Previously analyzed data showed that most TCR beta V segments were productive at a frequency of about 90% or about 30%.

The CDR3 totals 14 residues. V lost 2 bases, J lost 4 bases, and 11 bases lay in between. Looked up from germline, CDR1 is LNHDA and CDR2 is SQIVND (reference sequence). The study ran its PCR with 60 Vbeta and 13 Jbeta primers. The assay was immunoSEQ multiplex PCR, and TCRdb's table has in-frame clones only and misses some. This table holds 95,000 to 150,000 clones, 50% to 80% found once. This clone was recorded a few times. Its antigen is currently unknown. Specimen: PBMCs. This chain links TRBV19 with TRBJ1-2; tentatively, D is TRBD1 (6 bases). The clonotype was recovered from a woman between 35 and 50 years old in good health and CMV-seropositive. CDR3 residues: CASSITQGTYGYTF. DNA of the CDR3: TGTGCCAGTAGTATAACCCAGGGGACCTATGGCTACACCTTC.